These T cell receptor beta chains were read from a single sample in a study of blood T cell repertoires in COVID-19. This table comes from immunoSEQ multiplex PCR, and its TCRdb copy is limited to in-frame clones, with some not included. The sample lists about 180,000 clones, 70% to 90% occurring once. What was sequenced was peripheral blood. The receptors come from a woman aged 25-40 years with acute or convalescent COVID-19. The CDR3 runs from the conserved cysteine through the conserved F or W. A D gene is named only where the DNA matches it firmly. Clone size appears in some rows only: once, few, many, or a class for an expanded clone.

TRBV6-5	TRBJ2-7	-	-	TGTGCCGGGGGGACGGATGCTTACGAGCAGTACTTC	CAGGTDAYEQYF
TRBV20-1	TRBJ1-2	-	-	TGCAGTGCTAGTGGGGGCACACCTGGCTACACCTTC	CSASGGTPGYTF
TRBV20-1	TRBJ2-4	TRBD1	once	TGCAGTGCTAGTTGGGGACAGGGGAACATTCAGTACTTC	CSASWGQGNIQYF
TRBV19	TRBJ2-7	TRBD2	few	TGTGCCAGAACTAGCGGACACGAGCAGTACTTC	CARTSGHEQYF
TRBV9	TRBJ2-3	TRBD2	-	TGTGCCAGCAGCCGACTAGCGGGAGAGGGCACGCAGTATTTT	CASSRLAGEGTQYF
TRBV7-8	TRBJ2-7	TRBD2	-	TGTGCCAGCAGCACTACTAGCGGCACTACGAAGCAGTACTTC	CASSTTSGTTKQYF
TRBV28	TRBJ2-3	-	-	TGTGCCAGCAGTCGCCCGGACAGTAGGGACACAGATACGCAGTATTTT	CASSRPDSRDTDTQYF
TRBV27	TRBJ1-4	TRBD1	-	TGTGCCAGCAGTCCCTTTTTAGGACAGGGGAATGAAAAACTGTTTTTT	CASSPFLGQGNEKLFF
TRBV5-5	TRBJ1-1	-	-	TGTGCCAGCAGCTTCGGCACTGAAGCTTTCTTT	CASSFGTEAFF
TRBV11-3	TRBJ2-4	-	-	TGTGCCAGCAGCCCCCGGGAGACCAAAAACATTCAGTACTTC	CASSPRETKNIQYF
TRBV2	TRBJ2-5	-	-	TGTGCCAGCAGTGATAGGAGGGCCCAAGAGACCCAGTACTTC	CASSDRRAQETQYF
TRBV27	TRBJ2-1	TRBD1	few	TGTGCCAGCAGATCCTCGTGGGGACAGGTTTACAATGAGCAGTTCTTC	CASRSSWGQVYNEQFF
TRBV5-1	TRBJ2-3	-	-	TGCGCCAGCTGCTTGGGGCCCACAGATACGCAGTATTTT	CASCLGPTDTQYF
TRBV6-5	TRBJ2-7	-	-	TGTGCCAGCAGTTACTCACCTGGACACACGAGGTACGAGCAGTACTTC	CASSYSPGHTRYEQYF
TRBV6-2/TRBV6-3	TRBJ1-5	-	-	TGTGCCAGCAGTAGGCCGCCAGCAGGGGCCCAGCATTTT	CASSRPPAGAQHF
TRBV6-1	TRBJ2-1	TRBD2	-	TGTGCCAGCAGTGAAAGGGACTACCTAAATGAGCAGTTCTTC	CASSERDYLNEQFF
TRBV5-1	TRBJ2-3	-	-	TGCGCCAGCAGCTTGGCCGCGGGACCCCGTGCAGATACGCAGTATTTT	CASSLAAGPRADTQYF
TRBV5-4	TRBJ2-7	TRBD2	-	TGTGCCAGCAGTCTAGCGGGAGGGAGCTCCTACGAGCAGTACTTC	CASSLAGGSSYEQYF
TRBV20-1	TRBJ1-2	-	-	TGCAGTGCGGACAGCTTTAACAGCTACACCTTC	CSADSFNSYTF
TRBV6-2/TRBV6-3	TRBJ2-7	-	-	TGTGCCAGCAGTCCGGGGCAAGGAGGGCCGAGTTCCGAGCAGTACTTC	CASSPGQGGPSSEQYF
TRBV19	TRBJ2-3	-	-	TGTGCCAGTAGTCGAGGAGATACGCAGTATTTT	CASSRGDTQYF